The 4 T cell receptor beta chains presented below share a single source sample, sequenced in a study of beta chain features in type 1 diabetes. General study results and limits: Within each of all four CD4+ subsets, Type 1 diabetes patients had TCRB CDR3s that were moderately but significantly shorter.

Expressed TCRB transcripts got sequenced, as all isolated RNA was reverse transcribed. The data were produced by immunoSEQ multiplex PCR, yet TCRdb's version contains in-frame clones alone and is incomplete. Here the sample spans around 250,000 clones, approximately 15% being singletons. Their recognized antigens are unknown. Input material: naive CD4+ T cells from blood. These receptors all stem from a man aged 30-40 years with type 1 diabetes.

The table lists this clone with a few counts. V usage is TRBV5-4 and J usage is TRBJ2-1; 7 positions agree with TRBD1. Germline loops: CDR1 SGHNT, CDR2 YYREEE (reference sequence). V was pared by 1 base and J by 7 bases, with 5 bases of the junction left unmatched. The CDR3 contains 14 residues. In nucleotides, the CDR3 is TGTGCCAGCAGCTTGAAAGGGGGCCGGAATGAGCAGTTCTTC. Translated, it gives CASSLKGGRNEQFF.

This rearrangement joins TRBV6-1 to TRBJ2-1, with 8 nucleotides matching TRBD2. CDR3 size: 15 residues. The V and J ends lost 5 bases and 9 bases, in that order; junction bases with no gene match: 12. In germline, CDR1 is MNHNS, CDR2 SASEGT. CDR3 amino acids: CASSSPGTRGSEQFF. For the CDR3, the DNA is TGTGCCAGCAGTTCTCCCGGGACTAGGGGGAGTGAGCAGTTCTTC.

This rearrangement joins TRBV6-1 to TRBJ2-7, with 9 bases fitting TRBD1. The CDR3 is 13 amino acids. V shed 5 bases, J shed 6 bases, and the junction held 5 bases outside the gene matches. CDR1 is MNHNS and CDR2 is SASEGT in the germline V gene. The CDR3 protein is CASSSRDRAEQYF. The CDR3 nucleotides read TGTGCCAGCAGTTCTCGGGACAGGGCCGAGCAGTACTTC.

The chain employs TRBV19 and TRBJ2-7, with a weak D call TRBD1 (5 bases). CDR1 and CDR2 (germline): LNHDA, SQIVND (reference sequence). V lost 3 bases and J 4 bases, leaving 10 bases between the germline ends. This CDR3 region has 13 residues. The CDR3 is CASSIDRGYEQYF. CDR3 bases: TGTGCCAGTAGTATTGACAGAGGATACGAGCAGTACTTC.